One and the same sample provided the 18 T cell receptor beta chains below, sequenced in a study of response to subunit inactivated influenza vaccine. TCRdb re-analysed the RT-PCR reads in MiXCR, keeping a single row per CDR3 protein. The sample carries some 500,000 distinct CDR3 sequences, 25% recorded once. Specimen: CD4+ T cells sorted from PBMCs, collected about 5 days after vaccination. The receptor source for this set is a man aged 50-59 years who received an inactivated influenza vaccine.

There are a few counts of this clonotype. The chain employs TRBV5-1 and TRBJ1-5; D is unclear. V was clipped by 2 bases and J by 0 bases, with 9 bases between them. The V gene's germline CDR1 is SGHRS and CDR2 YFSETQ. The CDR3 totals 15 residues. The CDR3 protein is CASSLDGHSNQPQHF. The CDR3 DNA is TGCGCCAGCAGCTTAGACGGGCATAGCAATCAGCCCCAGCATTTT.

The V and J genes are TRBV7-9 and TRBJ1-2; unclear D gene. In germline, CDR1 is SEHNR, CDR2 FQNEAQ (reference sequence). With 7 bases removed from V and 4 bases from J, the gap between germline ends came to 13 bases. CDR3 length: 13 residues. CDR3 amino acids: CASNDAVPYGYTF. The CDR3 coding sequence is TGTGCCAGCAATGACGCCGTCCCCTATGGCTACACCTTC. The full variable domain, completed using reference TRBV7-9 and TRBJ1-2, is DTGVSQNPRHKITKRGQNVTFRCDPISEHNRLYWYRQTLGQGPEFLTYFQNEAQLEKSRLLSDRFSAERPKGSFSTLEIQRTEQGDSAMYLCASNDAVPYGYTFGSGTRLTVV.

The rearrangement links TRBV12-3 or TRBV12-4 to TRBJ2-5; D is ambiguous. V gave up 3 bases and J gave up 4 bases, with 6 bases separating them. This CDR3 region has 12 residues. In DNA form, the CDR3 reads TGTGCCAGCAGTTTGAAGGGAGAGACCCAGTACTTC. Encoded protein: CASSLKGETQYF.

Only a few counts were recorded for this clonotype. The V gene is TRBV20-1, the J gene TRBJ2-1; D remains ambiguous. The CDR3 loop spans 11 amino acids. Germline loops: CDR1 DFQATT, CDR2 SNEGSKA (reference sequence). Trimming took 2 bases from V and 4 from J, leaving 3 bases between them. CDR3 DNA sequence: TGCAGTGCTAGAAATTACAATGAGCAGTTCTTC. Encoded protein: CSARNYNEQFF.

The chain is built from TRBV6-2 or TRBV6-3 and TRBJ2-1, with D perhaps TRBD1 (5 bases). Germline CDR1 reads MNHEY; CDR2 reads SVGEGT. The V end lost 6 bases, the J end lost 9 bases, and 18 bases lay between the germline ends. This CDR3 has 14 residues. The CDR3 region is CASRSPRGAAEQFF. The DNA for the CDR3 is TGTGCCAGCAGATCTCCCCGTGGGGCCGCTGAGCAGTTCTTC.

V usage is TRBV6-5 and J usage is TRBJ1-2; D call uncertain. Between the trimmed V and J ends, which lost 4 bases and 5 bases, there was a span of 17 bases. The CDR3 sequence is 15 residues long. Per germline, CDR1 MNHEY and CDR2 SVGAGI. The CDR3 loop reads CASSSSLRSGYGYTF. CDR3 coding DNA: TGTGCCAGCAGTTCCTCACTCCGAAGTGGGTATGGCTACACCTTC.

The chain couples TRBV24-1 to TRBJ1-2; D uncertain. The length of the CDR3 is 17 residues. Germline values: CDR1 KGHDR, CDR2 SFDVKD. The V end lost 4 bases, the J end lost 3 bases, and 20 bases lay between the germline ends. Here the CDR3 DNA reads TGTGCCACCAGTGACAGCAGGTTCAGGACGTCGTACTATGGCTACACCTTC. This gives the protein CATSDSRFRTSYYGYTF.

The V call is TRBV6-2 or TRBV6-3, the J call TRBJ2-7; TRBD1 aligns across 8 bases. From germline, CDR1 is MNHEY and CDR2 SVGEGT. J was trimmed by 2 bases and V by 7 bases; bases with no gene match: 7. The CDR3 is 14 amino acids. The CDR3 here is CASTLTGAAYEQYF. DNA of the CDR3: TGTGCCAGCACCTTGACAGGGGCGGCCTACGAGCAGTACTTC.

CDR3: CASSFGSGSSTDTQYF. DNA for the CDR3: TGTGCCAGCAGCTTTGGGAGCGGGTCAAGCACAGATACGCAGTATTTT. V and J are TRBV7-2 and TRBJ2-3; D may be TRBD2 (6 bases). V lost 3 bases and J lost 0, with 13 bases in between. The CDR3 contains 16 residues. CDR1 SGHTA and CDR2 FQGNSA come from the germline V gene.

The gene calls are TRBV20-1 and TRBJ2-2, with 9 nucleotides matching TRBD2. Germline V CDR1 and CDR2: DFQATT, SNEGSKA (reference sequence). The CDR3 totals 15 residues. The junction had 7 bases not matched to a gene; V was cut back by 3 bases and J by 5 bases. CDR3 protein: CSASRRRGGTGELFF. The CDR3 DNA sequence: TGCAGTGCTAGTAGGAGGCGGGGGGGAACCGGGGAGCTGTTTTTT.

The chain links TRBV7-9 to TRBJ1-5, with no clear D. This CDR3 contains 13 residues. Germline-derived CDR1 and CDR2 are SEHNR and FQNEAQ (reference sequence). Between the trimmed V and J ends, which lost 5 bases and 8 bases, there was a span of 13 bases. The CDR3 loop is CASSISGPEPQHF. Written as DNA, the CDR3 is TGTGCCAGCAGCATCAGCGGGCCGGAGCCCCAGCATTTT.

V usage is TRBV29-1 and J usage is TRBJ2-1; no clear D gene. The CDR3 runs to 13 residues. The germline gives CDR1 SQVTM, CDR2 ANQGSEA. Here the CDR3 DNA reads TGCAGTGGTCGGGCACAGAGCAACAATGAGCAGTTCTTC. Protein: CSGRAQSNNEQFF.

V usage is TRBV7-2 and J usage is TRBJ2-6; perhaps TRBD1 as D (6 bases). Trimming removed 4 bases at V and 2 bases at J, with 9 bases between. This CDR3 is 15 amino acids long. Germline V lookup: CDR1 SGHTA, CDR2 FQGNSA. The CDR3 is CASSSRTAGANVLTF. CDR3 nucleotides: TGTGCCAGCAGCTCACGGACAGCTGGGGCCAACGTCCTGACTTTC.

The chain carries TRBV9 and TRBJ2-5; 12 bases agree with TRBD2. Per germline, CDR1 SGDLS and CDR2 YYNGEE. V shed 4 bases, J shed 2 bases, and the junction held 3 bases outside the gene matches. There are 15 residues in the CDR3. DNA of the CDR3: TGTGCCAGCAGCCCTACTAGCGGGGGGCAAGAGACCCAGTACTTC. The encoded protein is CASSPTSGGQETQYF.

The CDR3 sequence is CASRGYTEAFF. The CDR3 coding sequence is TGTGCCAGCAGGGGATACACTGAAGCTTTCTTT. This chain connects TRBV6-5 to TRBJ1-1; D unclear. CDR1 is MNHEY, CDR2 SVGAGI, per germline. The CDR3 extends over 11 amino acids. Trimming left V 6 bases short and J 3 bases short, with 5 bases between.

V is TRBV27 and J is TRBJ2-3; D is undetermined. V was pared by 6 bases and J by 4 bases, with 14 bases between. The CDR3 has 14 amino acids. Germline V gives CDR1 MNHEY, CDR2 SMNVEV (reference sequence). Here the CDR3 DNA reads TGTGCCAGCAGCGACGTCGTTTGGGCAGATACGCAGTATTTT. It translates to CASSDVVWADTQYF.

The chain carries TRBV7-6 and TRBJ2-3; 10 bases map to TRBD2. Germline loops: CDR1 SGHVS, CDR2 FNYEAQ. The trim removed 1 base at V and 1 base at J, leaving 5 bases unmatched. This CDR3 has 17 amino acids. CDR3 residues: CASSLVNLAGGTDTQYF. The DNA of the CDR3 is TGTGCCAGCAGCTTAGTGAACCTAGCGGGAGGCACAGATACGCAGTATTTT.

This clonotype has more than one count but fewer than ten. The chain has TRBV20-1 and TRBJ1-5; D not resolved. The CDR3 totals 15 residues. From germline, CDR1 is DFQATT and CDR2 SNEGSKA (reference sequence). Trimming removed 1 base at V and 2 bases at J, with 12 bases between. CDR3 bases: TGCAGTGCTAGAGGTTCTTCTCGGGGCAATCAGCCCCAGCATTTT. This codes for CSARGSSRGNQPQHF.